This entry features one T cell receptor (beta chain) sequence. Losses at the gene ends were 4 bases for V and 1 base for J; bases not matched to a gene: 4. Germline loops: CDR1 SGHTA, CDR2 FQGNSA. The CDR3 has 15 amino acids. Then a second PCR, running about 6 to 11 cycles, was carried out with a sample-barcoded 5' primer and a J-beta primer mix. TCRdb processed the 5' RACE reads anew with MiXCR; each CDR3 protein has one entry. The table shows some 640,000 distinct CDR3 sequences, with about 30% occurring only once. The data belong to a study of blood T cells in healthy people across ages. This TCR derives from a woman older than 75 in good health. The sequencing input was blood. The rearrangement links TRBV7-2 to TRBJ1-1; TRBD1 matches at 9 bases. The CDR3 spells CASSSWTGANTEAFF. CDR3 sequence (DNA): TGTGCCAGCAGCTCCTGGACAGGGGCGAACACTGAAGCTTTCTTT.